The TCR beta chain under discussion was sequenced for a study of T-cell reconstitution after alpha-beta-depleted transplantation in children. A TCRbeta library incorporating unique molecular identifiers was prepared. One entry per CDR3 protein results from TCRdb running MiXCR on the PCR reads. In the table there are some 490,000 distinct CDR3 sequences, approximately 12% of which are singletons. This CDR3 is 15 amino acids long. With 1 base clipped from V and 5 bases from J, the junction kept 7 bases outside the gene matches. CDR1 is SGHRS and CDR2 is YFSETQ in the germline V gene. This clonotype came up many times.

The receptor was isolated from a human donor who donated a stem cell graft to a child with combined immunodeficiency. This chain links TRBV5-1 with TRBJ2-7, with TRBD2 matching over 9 bases. The sample in question was PBMCs from the stem cell graft donor, obtained from the stem cell graft. CDR3 in amino acids: CASSLFGGRADEQYF. CDR3 DNA sequence: TGCGCCAGCAGCTTGTTTGGCGGGAGGGCCGACGAGCAGTACTTC.